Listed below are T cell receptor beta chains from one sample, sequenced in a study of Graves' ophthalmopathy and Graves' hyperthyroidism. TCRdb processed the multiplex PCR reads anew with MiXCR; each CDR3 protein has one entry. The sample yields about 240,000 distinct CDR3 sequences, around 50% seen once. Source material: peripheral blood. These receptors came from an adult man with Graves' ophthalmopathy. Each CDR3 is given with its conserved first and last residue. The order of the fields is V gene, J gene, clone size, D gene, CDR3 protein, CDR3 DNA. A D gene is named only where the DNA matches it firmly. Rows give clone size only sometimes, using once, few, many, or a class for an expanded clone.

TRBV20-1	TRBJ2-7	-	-	CSATEAQGGYEQYF	TGCAGTGCCACCGAAGCGCAGGGTGGCTACGAGCAGTACTTC
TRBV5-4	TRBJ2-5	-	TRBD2	CASSPYATSGQETQYF	TGTGCCAGCAGCCCTTACGCGACTAGCGGGCAAGAGACCCAGTACTTC
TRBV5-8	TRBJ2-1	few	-	CASSPNHNEQFF	TGTGCCAGCAGCCCCAACCACAATGAGCAGTTCTTC
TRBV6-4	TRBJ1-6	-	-	CASSDGGANSPLHF	TGTGCCAGCAGTGACGGGGGGGCTAATTCACCCCTCCACTTT
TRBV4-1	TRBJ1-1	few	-	CASSQFDGNTEAFF	TGCGCCAGCAGCCAATTTGACGGCAACACTGAAGCTTTCTTT
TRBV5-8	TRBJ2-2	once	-	CASSPTPPGSGAGELFF	TGTGCCAGCAGCCCCACTCCCCCCGGGAGCGGTGCCGGGGAGCTGTTTTTT
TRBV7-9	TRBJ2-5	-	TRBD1	CASKMQGGPETQYF	TGTGCCAGCAAGATGCAAGGGGGCCCGGAGACCCAGTACTTC
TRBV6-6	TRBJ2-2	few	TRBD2	CASSLTSGSATGELFF	TGTGCCAGCAGTTTGACTAGCGGGAGTGCTACCGGGGAGCTGTTTTTT
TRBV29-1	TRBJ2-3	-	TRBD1	CSVEGGTGRQDTQYF	TGCAGCGTTGAAGGTGGGACAGGGAGACAAGATACGCAGTATTTT
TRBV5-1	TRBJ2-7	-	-	CASSAGLEFYEQYF	TGCGCCAGCAGCGCGGGACTTGAATTTTACGAGCAGTACTTC
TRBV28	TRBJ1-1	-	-	CASRYSMNTEAFF	TGTGCCAGCAGGTACTCAATGAACACTGAAGCTTTCTTT
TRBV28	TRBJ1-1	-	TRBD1	CASSLRDRGTEAFF	TGTGCCAGCAGTTTACGAGACAGGGGCACTGAAGCTTTCTTT
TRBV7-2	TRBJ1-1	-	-	CASSLSWRSEAFF	TGTGCCAGCAGCTTATCTTGGCGATCTGAAGCTTTCTTT
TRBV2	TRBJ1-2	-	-	CASSNHLTGNYGYTF	TGTGCCAGCAGCAACCACCTCACAGGGAACTATGGCTACACCTTC
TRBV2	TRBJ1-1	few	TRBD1	CASSINRGMNTEAFF	TGTGCCAGCAGTATCAACAGGGGCATGAACACTGAAGCTTTCTTT
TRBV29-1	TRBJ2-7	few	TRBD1	CSQADRGEYEQYF	TGCAGCCAAGCTGACAGGGGGGAGTACGAGCAGTACTTC
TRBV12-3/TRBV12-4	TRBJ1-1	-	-	CASSRDTLGAEAFF	TGTGCCAGCAGCCGGGACACGCTAGGCGCTGAAGCTTTCTTT
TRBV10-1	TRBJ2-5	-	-	CASRPLQKETQYF	TGTGCCAGCAGACCCCTCCAGAAAGAGACCCAGTACTTC